These 29 T cell receptor beta chains originate from one sample sequenced in a study of regulatory T cells in long-lasting Graves disease. Described time point: newly diagnosed GD, antithyroid drugs for less than 3 months. Researchers made the TCR library from RNA that was extracted from PBMCs. In building TCR beta libraries, iRepertoire HTBI primers were used together with Arm-PCR of CDR3 regions. TCRdb fed the multiplex PCR reads into MiXCR, producing one record per CDR3 protein. This table holds some 450,000 distinct CDR3 sequences, roughly 15% found once. These data also featured in a second study, about T cells in Graves' hyperthyroidism and ophthalmopathy.

The sample consisted of peripheral blood mononuclear cells (PBMCs), taken at new diagnosis, from a patient treated with antithyroid drugs. The receptors derive from a woman under 40 with Graves disease.

This clonotype was counted at least ten times. The chain links TRBV20-1 to TRBJ2-5, with 8 bases that match TRBD2. J was trimmed by 5 bases and V by 5 bases; bases with no gene match: 13. The CDR3 totals 15 residues. Germline CDR1 and CDR2: DFQATT and SNEGSKA (reference sequence). The CDR3, as DNA: TGCAGTGCTGAGGATCGGGGGGGGCGATTGGAGACCCAGTACTTC. It translates to CSAEDRGGRLETQYF.

A remark on this clonotype: A far larger clone is one base from this, pointing to a likely read error. The rearrangement joins TRBV27 to TRBJ2-7; possibly TRBD1 or TRBD2 for D (5 bases each). Germline V gene lookup returns CDR1 MNHEY and CDR2 SMNVEV (reference sequence). V lost 7 bases, J lost 0 bases, and 7 bases lay in between. The CDR3 sequence is 12 residues long. CDR3 in amino acids: CASKGSSYEQYF. CDR3 nucleotide sequence: TGTGCCAGCAAGGGGAGCTCCTACGAGCAGTACTTC.

The sample holds a few counts of this clonotype. The chain joins TRBV4-1 to TRBJ1-1; D uncertain. Germline lookup yields CDR1 MGHRA and CDR2 YSYEKL. The CDR3 is made up of 17 amino acids. Trimming took off 4 bases at V and 4 bases at J, with 22 bases between the two ends. DNA of the CDR3: TGCGCCAGCAGCCTCCCTAGAGGTCGAACACGGGGCACTGAAGCTTTCTTT. The encoded protein is CASSLPRGRTRGTEAFF.

The CDR3 coding sequence is TGCAGTGCTGGACAGCCGAACACCGGGGAGCTGTTTTTT. Amino acid sequence: CSAGQPNTGELFF. This chain connects TRBV20-1 to TRBJ2-2, with D perhaps matching TRBD1 (6 bases). CDR3 size: 13 residues. Germline loops: CDR1 DFQATT, CDR2 SNEGSKA (reference sequence). V lost 5 bases and J lost 0, with 7 bases in between.

The chain couples TRBV20-1 to TRBJ2-3, with 12 positions matching TRBD2. From germline, CDR1 is DFQATT and CDR2 SNEGSKA (reference sequence). V trimming: 0 bases; J trimming: 1 base; junction bases outside the gene matches: 2. The length of the CDR3 is 16 residues. The CDR3 bases are TGCAGTGCTAGAGATCGGACTAGCGGGGGCACAGATACGCAGTATTTT. Translation: CSARDRTSGGTDTQYF.

This clonotype occurred many times. The gene calls are TRBV6-1 and TRBJ2-7, with D unresolved. CDR1 is MNHNS and CDR2 is SASEGT in the germline V gene. This CDR3 is 12 amino acids long. Trimming left V 5 bases short and J 1 base short, with 6 bases between. The CDR3, as DNA: TGTGCCAGCAGTCCAAATTCCTACGAGCAGTACTTC. Protein product: CASSPNSYEQYF.

This clonotype was seen ten or more times. This chain connects TRBV28 to TRBJ2-7; possibly TRBD2 for D (5 bases). Germline V CDR1 and CDR2: MDHEN, SYDVKM. Trimming left V 8 bases short and J 6 bases short, with 14 bases between. This CDR3 region has 12 residues. The CDR3 DNA reads TGTGCCAGCGCGACTACATTCCTCGAGCAGTACTTC. Its protein product is CASATTFLEQYF. Filled out from reference TRBV28 and TRBJ2-7, the complete variable domain reads DVKVTQSSRYLVKRTGEKVFLECVQDMDHENMFWYRQDPGLGLRLIYFSYDVKMKEKGDIPEGYSVSREKKERFSLILESASTNQTSMYLCASATTFLEQYFGPGTRLTVT.

The CDR3 coding sequence is TGTGCCAGCAGTCCGGCGACAGGGACCACTGAAGCTTTCTTT. The encoded protein is CASSPATGTTEAFF. This chain connects TRBV27 to TRBJ1-1; TRBD1 matches at 7 bases. In germline, CDR1 is MNHEY, CDR2 SMNVEV (reference sequence). CDR3 size: 14 residues. V gave up 5 bases and J gave up 4 bases; unmatched junction bases: 7.

This clonotype was detected only a few times. The chain joins TRBV4-2 to TRBJ2-3; 10 bases are shared with TRBD2. Trimming took 0 bases from V and 1 from J; bases not matched to a gene: 10. CDR1 is LGHNA and CDR2 is YNFKEQ in the germline V gene. The CDR3 extends over 19 amino acids. CDR3 residues: CASSQDRKRTSGRTDTQYF. CDR3 in DNA: TGTGCCAGCAGCCAAGATAGGAAGCGGACTAGCGGCCGCACAGATACGCAGTATTTT.

V and J are TRBV6-2 or TRBV6-3 and TRBJ2-1; D tentatively fits TRBD1 or TRBD2 (5 bases each). V lost 2 bases to trimming and J lost 5 bases, with 13 bases between them. This CDR3 is built from 15 residues. Germline CDR1 reads MNHEY; CDR2 reads SVGEGT. This CDR3 reads CASSYRYRGDNEQFF. DNA of the CDR3: TGTGCCAGCAGTTACCGGTACAGAGGGGACAATGAGCAGTTCTTC.

This clonotype was picked up many times. The chain is built from TRBV28 and TRBJ2-7, with D possibly matching TRBD1 (7 bases). With 10 bases removed from V and 5 bases from J, the gap between germline ends came to 15 bases. Germline V lookup: CDR1 MDHEN, CDR2 SYDVKM. The CDR3 is made up of 12 amino acids. CDR3 DNA sequence: TGTGCCACAGGGGGGCTAGCTAACGAGCAGTACTTC. Translating it yields CATGGLANEQYF.

The table lists this clonotype with a few counts. Germline is not matched at one junction end, which may reflect a read error. The genes are TRBV14 and TRBJ2-5; D remains ambiguous. Germline V gene sequence: CDR1 SGHDN, CDR2 FVKESK. CDR3 size: 11 residues. This CDR3 is CASSQDETQHF. CDR3 in DNA: TGTGCCAGCAGCCAAGACGAGACCCAGCACTTC.

This clonotype was seen only a few times. This chain links TRBV19 with TRBJ2-1; D not resolved. The length of the CDR3 is 11 residues. Trimming took 6 bases from V and 8 from J, leaving 8 bases between them. From germline, CDR1 is LNHDA and CDR2 SQIVND (reference sequence). CDR3 in DNA: TGTGCCAGTAGCAACAGCGATGAGCAGTTCTTC. Translating gives CASSNSDEQFF.

At least ten counts were recorded for this clonotype. The chain is built from TRBV5-1 and TRBJ1-2; TRBD1 agrees at 8 bases. The CDR3 covers 14 residues. Per the germline V gene, CDR1 is SGHRS and CDR2 is YFSETQ. The trim removed 3 bases at V and 4 bases at J, leaving 5 bases unmatched. CDR3 coding DNA: TGCGCCAGCAGCTCGTCCGACAGGGGCTATGGCTACACCTTC. Translating it yields CASSSSDRGYGYTF.

The V and J genes are TRBV6-1 and TRBJ2-7; tentative D call: TRBD2 (6 bases). This CDR3 contains 15 residues. V lost 7 bases, J lost 5 bases, and 21 bases lay in between. Germline V CDR1 and CDR2: MNHNS, SASEGT. The chain's CDR3 is CASNTSGTGRHEQYF. In DNA form, the CDR3 reads TGTGCCAGCAATACCTCCGGGACTGGCCGACACGAGCAGTACTTC.

This clonotype was observed at least ten times. The rearrangement joins TRBV5-1 to TRBJ2-3; 14 bases align to TRBD2. Germline-derived CDR1 and CDR2 are SGHRS and YFSETQ. CDR3 length equals 20 residues. Trimming cost V 4 bases and J 1 base; bases outside gene matches: 14. As DNA, the CDR3 is TGCGCCAGCAGCGGGCTCGGGACTAGCGGGAGCTCGGGAGGCACAGATACGCAGTATTTT. Translated: CASSGLGTSGSSGGTDTQYF.

This clonotype appeared many times. The rearrangement joins TRBV28 to TRBJ2-2; 7 bases match TRBD1. Germline CDR1 is MDHEN and CDR2 is SYDVKM. V was clipped by 7 bases and J by 5 bases; unmatched bases: 10. The CDR3 spans 15 residues. CDR3 residues: CASTHRTGWTGELFF. The CDR3 DNA follows: TGTGCCAGCACCCACAGGACAGGCTGGACCGGGGAGCTGTTTTTT.

The rearrangement uses TRBV6-1 and TRBJ2-5, with 7 positions matching TRBD2. J was trimmed by 0 bases and V by 7 bases; bases with no gene match: 11. Germline loops: CDR1 MNHNS, CDR2 SASEGT. The CDR3 covers 16 residues. The CDR3, as DNA: TGTGCCAGCATCCCGGGAACTAGCGCGTACCAAGAGACCCAGTACTTC. Protein sequence: CASIPGTSAYQETQYF.

This clonotype was seen at least ten times. The chain combines TRBV20-1 with TRBJ2-3; TRBD1 or TRBD2 may be the D gene (5 bases each). Germline CDR1 and CDR2: DFQATT and SNEGSKA (reference sequence). The CDR3 spans 11 residues. Trimming took 2 bases from V and 6 from J, leaving 6 bases between them. CDR3 amino acids: CSARWDDTQYF. The CDR3 DNA is TGCAGTGCTAGATGGGACGATACGCAGTATTTT.

This clonotype was seen repeatedly, ten times or more. The CDR3 spells CASSPNTSTDTQYF. DNA of the CDR3: TGTGCCAGCTCACCAAACACTAGCACAGATACGCAGTATTTT. V is TRBV18 and J is TRBJ2-3, with unresolved D. The CDR3 runs 14 residues. Germline lookup yields CDR1 KGHSH and CDR2 LQKENI. Trimming removed 2 bases at V and 0 bases at J, with 6 bases between.

The rearrangement uses TRBV9 and TRBJ2-2, with no clear D. The germline gives CDR1 SGDLS, CDR2 YYNGEE. The ends were cut back, 0 bases at V and 7 bases at J, with 4 bases in the middle. CDR3 length: 12 residues. The CDR3 region has the DNA TGTGCCAGCAGCGTAGTCTTCGGGGAGCTGTTTTTT. As protein: CASSVVFGELFF. The full variable domain, completed using reference TRBV9 and TRBJ2-2, is DSGVTQTPKHLITATGQRVTLRCSPRSGDLSVYWYQQSLDQGLQFLIQYYNGEERAKGNILERFSAQQFPDLHSELNLSSLELGDSALYFCASSVVFGELFFGEGSRLTVL.

Remarks on this clonotype: A much more abundant neighbour one base away suggests this may be a read error. V gene TRBV5-1 combines with J gene TRBJ2-7; 10 positions agree with TRBD2. The ends lost 1 base at V and 7 bases at J; junction bases unmatched: 14. CDR1 and CDR2 (germline): SGHRS, YFSETQ. This CDR3 is 17 amino acids long. The chain's CDR3 is CASSLSPGLADLREQYF. The DNA of the CDR3 is TGCGCCAGCAGCTTGTCCCCTGGACTAGCGGACCTGCGTGAGCAGTACTTC.

This clonotype was observed a handful of times. This chain uses TRBV3-1 with TRBJ2-5, with 7 bases identical to TRBD2. J lost 3 bases, V lost 6 bases, and 4 bases had no gene match. Germline V gene sequence: CDR1 LGHDT, CDR2 YNNKEL (reference sequence). The CDR3 is 13 amino acids. CDR3 nucleotide sequence: TGTGCCAGCAGAGCGGGATTCAAAGAGACCCAGTACTTC. Its translation: CASRAGFKETQYF.

There are a few counts of this clonotype. The J gene is TRBJ2-7, the V gene TRBV9, with a possible D match to TRBD2 (6 bases). Trimming removed 2 bases from V and 3 bases from J, with 12 bases in between. This CDR3 region has 14 residues. In germline, CDR1 is SGDLS, CDR2 YYNGEE. The CDR3 nucleotides read TGTGCCAGCAGCGTCGGGACTCTTAACTACGAGCAGTACTTC. The encoded protein is CASSVGTLNYEQYF. The full variable domain, rest sourced from reference TRBV9 and TRBJ2-7, is DSGVTQTPKHLITATGQRVTLRCSPRSGDLSVYWYQQSLDQGLQFLIQYYNGEERAKGNILERFSAQQFPDLHSELNLSSLELGDSALYFCASSVGTLNYEQYFGPGTRLTVT.

This clonotype showed up many times. The chain combines TRBV6-1 with TRBJ1-1; no reliable D call. V shed 7 bases and J shed 3 bases, with 9 bases lying between them. CDR3 length: 12 amino acids. The germline V gene has CDR1 MNHNS and CDR2 SASEGT. CDR3: CASTFPDTEAFF. The CDR3 bases are TGTGCCAGCACTTTCCCCGACACTGAAGCTTTCTTT.

This clonotype came up many times. The rearrangement joins TRBV20-1 to TRBJ2-7; the match to TRBD2 covers 11 bases. The V gene's germline CDR1 is DFQATT and CDR2 SNEGSKA (reference sequence). Trimming at V came to 4 bases and at J to 2 bases, leaving 1 base not matched to a gene. This CDR3 contains 13 residues. In nucleotides, the CDR3 is TGCAGTGCTATAGCGGGAGGGACCTACGAGCAGTACTTC. It yields the protein CSAIAGGTYEQYF.

At least ten counts were recorded for this clonotype. The J gene is TRBJ1-4, the V gene TRBV28; the D is unclear. Germline CDR1 MDHEN, CDR2 SYDVKM. This CDR3 is built from 13 residues. The V end was cut by 7 bases, the J end by 11 bases, with 17 bases between. In DNA form, the CDR3 reads TGTGCCAGCACTCCCCGCGACATCGGGAAACTGTTTTTT. Protein sequence: CASTPRDIGKLFF. The full variable domain, in which reference TRBV28 and TRBJ1-4 provide the parts outside the CDR3, is DVKVTQSSRYLVKRTGEKVFLECVQDMDHENMFWYRQDPGLGLRLIYFSYDVKMKEKGDIPEGYSVSREKKERFSLILESASTNQTSMYLCASTPRDIGKLFFGSGTQLSVL.

The chain combines TRBV6-2 or TRBV6-3 with TRBJ2-3; D remains ambiguous. Germline values: CDR1 MNHEY, CDR2 SVGEGT. V was clipped by 0 bases and J by 5 bases, with 9 bases between them. The CDR3 extends over 14 amino acids. CDR3: CASSYSGRGDTQYF. In DNA form, the CDR3 reads TGTGCCAGCAGTTACTCTGGGCGTGGAGATACGCAGTATTTT.

This clonotype was seen ten or more times. The J gene is TRBJ1-5, the V gene TRBV18; a possible D gene is TRBD1 (5 bases). The V end lost 2 bases, the J end lost 2 bases, and 16 bases lay between the germline ends. The CDR3 sequence is 17 residues long. Germline V gives CDR1 KGHSH, CDR2 LQKENI. CDR3 sequence reads: CASSPWNQGTGNQPQHF. For the CDR3, the DNA is TGTGCCAGCTCACCATGGAATCAGGGTACGGGCAATCAGCCCCAGCATTTT. Variable domain in full (rest from reference TRBV18 and TRBJ1-5): NAGVMQNPRHLVRRRGQEARLRCSPMKGHSHVYWYRQLPEEGLKFMVYLQKENIIDESGMPKERFSAEFPKEGPSILRIQQVVRGDSAAYFCASSPWNQGTGNQPQHFGDGTRLSIL.